The rows below give T cell receptor beta chains drawn from one sample of a study of T-cell memory formation after mild COVID-19. Each CDR3 protein is one row after TCRdb ran MiXCR on the 5' RACE reads. The table records some 130,000 distinct CDR3 sequences, roughly 15% of them present only once. What was sequenced was PBMCs or a T cell subset sorted from them (not recorded which). The receptors derive from an adult woman who had mild COVID-19 (a few samples of this study predate the infection). Cell type and time point are not known. Both conserved end residues are trimmed from each CDR3.

CDR3 protein,J gene,V gene
ATSALDGNTGELF,TRBJ2-2,TRBV24-1
ASNLRGLSYNEQF,TRBJ2-1,TRBV12-3/TRBV12-4
ASSYSMGYGYT,TRBJ1-2,TRBV6-5
ASRSRQRGDTEAF,TRBJ1-1,TRBV12-3/TRBV12-4
ASSPRGTGGGYGYT,TRBJ1-2,TRBV7-2
ASSQDGARNQPQH,TRBJ1-5,TRBV4-1
ASSLRMGRGLMNTEAF,TRBJ1-1,TRBV5-1
ASSPLGAGGSAYGYT,TRBJ1-2,TRBV7-2
ASSSSRGFGNQPQH,TRBJ1-5,TRBV19
SVGQGIGYT,TRBJ1-2,TRBV29-1
ASSPVMDRAYEQY,TRBJ2-7,TRBV5-6
ASSPDRRRNQPQH,TRBJ1-5,TRBV12-3/TRBV12-4
ASTKGGFGAGELF,TRBJ2-2,TRBV6-2/TRBV6-3
ASSLGLTSGINEQF,TRBJ2-1,TRBV6-6
SVGGQGARSGYT,TRBJ1-2,TRBV29-1
ASSSRGRGRLSEYEQY,TRBJ2-7,TRBV11-2